This is a list of T cell receptor beta chains from one sample in a study of cytomegalovirus exposure and HLA in healthy donors. Measured with immunoSEQ multiplex PCR; TCRdb has only the in-frame clones, and not every one. The data show fewer than 110,000 clones, around 61% seen once. Specimen: PBMCs. The source is a woman aged 45-60 years in good health and CMV-seronegative. CDR3s include the opening cysteine and the closing phenylalanine or tryptophan. Each record gives: CDR3 protein, CDR3 DNA, J gene, clone size, D gene, V gene. A D gene is named only where the DNA matches it firmly. Clone size is stated in some rows and not others, as once, few, many or a class when expanded.

CDR3aa: CASSSASRPTDTQYF; CDR3nt: TGTGCCAGCAGCTCAGCTAGCCGTCCCACAGATACGCAGTATTTT; j_gene: TRBJ2-3; abundance: .; d_gene: .; v_gene: TRBV5-4
CDR3aa: CASSSEQVSEKLFF; CDR3nt: TGTGCCAGCAGTTCCGAACAGGTATCTGAAAAACTGTTTTTT; j_gene: TRBJ1-4; abundance: few; d_gene: .; v_gene: TRBV28
CDR3aa: CAISTGTGGVGANVLTF; CDR3nt: TGTGCCATCAGCACCGGGACAGGGGGCGTTGGGGCCAACGTCCTGACTTTC; j_gene: TRBJ2-6; abundance: .; d_gene: TRBD1; v_gene: TRBV10-3
CDR3aa: CASSGPFEKLFF; CDR3nt: TGCGCCAGCAGTGGGCCATTTGAAAAACTGTTTTTT; j_gene: TRBJ1-4; abundance: .; d_gene: .; v_gene: TRBV4-1
CDR3aa: CASSQETSIRHIEQFF; CDR3nt: TGTGCCAGCAGCCAAGAGACTAGCATTCGGCATATTGAGCAGTTCTTC; j_gene: TRBJ2-1; abundance: .; d_gene: TRBD2; v_gene: TRBV4-2
CDR3aa: CASSRDRLSYEQYF; CDR3nt: TGTGCCAGCAGCAGGGACAGGCTTTCCTACGAGCAGTACTTC; j_gene: TRBJ2-7; abundance: .; d_gene: TRBD1; v_gene: TRBV28
CDR3aa: CSVEPSLASVGTDTQYF; CDR3nt: TGCAGCGTTGAACCGTCGTTAGCCAGCGTGGGCACAGATACGCAGTATTTT; j_gene: TRBJ2-3; abundance: .; d_gene: .; v_gene: TRBV29-1
CDR3aa: CASSFIPPGQSNNYGYTF; CDR3nt: TGTGCCAGCAGTTTTATACCCCCGGGACAGTCGAATAACTATGGCTACACCTTC; j_gene: TRBJ1-2; abundance: .; d_gene: TRBD1; v_gene: TRBV27
CDR3aa: CASSLAQNRDRGPHGYTF; CDR3nt: TGTGCCAGCAGCTTAGCTCAGAACCGGGACAGGGGGCCACATGGCTACACCTTC; j_gene: TRBJ1-2; abundance: few; d_gene: TRBD1; v_gene: TRBV7-2
CDR3aa: CASSLGAGTYNEQFF; CDR3nt: TGTGCCAGCAGCTTAGGAGCGGGGACCTACAATGAGCAGTTCTTC; j_gene: TRBJ2-1; abundance: .; d_gene: TRBD2; v_gene: TRBV7-6
CDR3aa: CAIRRQGRSDTEAFF; CDR3nt: TGTGCCATCAGACGACAGGGGAGGTCGGACACTGAAGCTTTCTTT; j_gene: TRBJ1-1; abundance: .; d_gene: TRBD1; v_gene: TRBV10-3
CDR3aa: CASSALAGGRETQYF; CDR3nt: TGTGCCAGTAGTGCCCTAGCGGGGGGCAGAGAGACCCAGTACTTC; j_gene: TRBJ2-5; abundance: .; d_gene: TRBD2; v_gene: TRBV19
CDR3aa: CASRKGEQETQYF; CDR3nt: TGTGCCAGCAGGAAGGGGGAACAAGAGACCCAGTACTTC; j_gene: TRBJ2-5; abundance: .; d_gene: .; v_gene: TRBV6-1
CDR3aa: CASSARTGYNEQFF; CDR3nt: TGTGCCAGCAGCGCCCGGACAGGATACAATGAGCAGTTCTTC; j_gene: TRBJ2-1; abundance: .; d_gene: TRBD1; v_gene: TRBV5-4
CDR3aa: CASSPQGLFNEKLFF; CDR3nt: TGTGCCAGCTCACCCCAGGGGCTGTTTAATGAAAAACTGTTTTTT; j_gene: TRBJ1-4; abundance: .; d_gene: .; v_gene: TRBV18
CDR3aa: CASAEGGKTGELFF; CDR3nt: TGTGCCAGTGCCGAAGGGGGCAAGACCGGGGAGCTGTTTTTT; j_gene: TRBJ2-2; abundance: .; d_gene: TRBD1; v_gene: TRBV11-3
CDR3aa: CATQGQGTSAGEQYF; CDR3nt: TGTGCCACCCAGGGGCAAGGGACTAGTGCCGGGGAGCAGTACTTC; j_gene: TRBJ2-7; abundance: .; d_gene: TRBD2; v_gene: TRBV27
CDR3aa: CASSEEGTGSYGYTF; CDR3nt: TGTGCCAGCAGTGAAGAAGGAACAGGGAGCTATGGCTACACCTTC; j_gene: TRBJ1-2; abundance: .; d_gene: .; v_gene: TRBV2
CDR3aa: CASSRKAGTGDPGNTIYF; CDR3nt: TGCGCCAGCAGCCGGAAAGCCGGGACAGGGGACCCTGGAAACACCATATATTTT; j_gene: TRBJ1-3; abundance: .; d_gene: TRBD1; v_gene: TRBV5-1
CDR3aa: CASRRTGSYNQPQHF; CDR3nt: TGTGCCAGCAGACGGACAGGTTCCTACAATCAGCCCCAGCATTTT; j_gene: TRBJ1-5; abundance: once; d_gene: TRBD1; v_gene: TRBV27
CDR3aa: CSSSLDALGYTF; CDR3nt: TGTTCCAGCAGCTTAGATGCTCTAGGCTACACCTTC; j_gene: TRBJ1-2; abundance: .; d_gene: .; v_gene: TRBV7-9
CDR3aa: CATSRDGSVVEQYF; CDR3nt: TGTGCCACCAGCAGAGATGGGAGTGTCGTGGAGCAGTACTTC; j_gene: TRBJ2-7; abundance: .; d_gene: .; v_gene: TRBV15
CDR3aa: CASSLAPQVNEQFF; CDR3nt: TGTGCCAGCAGCTTAGCCCCACAGGTCAATGAGCAGTTCTTC; j_gene: TRBJ2-1; abundance: .; d_gene: .; v_gene: TRBV7-6
CDR3aa: CASSFSQRIETQYF; CDR3nt: TGTGCCAGCAGTTTTAGTCAGCGCATAGAGACCCAGTACTTC; j_gene: TRBJ2-5; abundance: .; d_gene: .; v_gene: TRBV27
CDR3aa: CASSATGAYNQPQHF; CDR3nt: TGTGCCAGCAGTGCGACAGGGGCTTACAATCAGCCCCAGCATTTT; j_gene: TRBJ1-5; abundance: .; d_gene: TRBD1; v_gene: TRBV7-8
CDR3aa: CASSLGLGTATGELFF; CDR3nt: TGTGCCAGCAGCTTAGGACTAGGGACAGCTACCGGGGAGCTGTTTTTT; j_gene: TRBJ2-2; abundance: .; d_gene: .; v_gene: TRBV7-2
CDR3aa: CASSLPPGQGLPTGELFF; CDR3nt: TGTGCCAGCAGCCTACCTCCGGGACAGGGGCTACCCACCGGGGAGCTGTTTTTT; j_gene: TRBJ2-2; abundance: .; d_gene: TRBD1; v_gene: TRBV5-4
CDR3aa: CASSDSGQSSYEQYF; CDR3nt: TGTGCCAGCAGTGATTCGGGACAGAGCTCCTACGAGCAGTACTTC; j_gene: TRBJ2-7; abundance: .; d_gene: TRBD1; v_gene: TRBV2
CDR3aa: CASSPPGQPQETQYF; CDR3nt: TGTGCCAGCTCACCACCTGGACAGCCTCAAGAGACCCAGTACTTC; j_gene: TRBJ2-5; abundance: few; d_gene: .; v_gene: TRBV18
CDR3aa: CASSLAQALNEKLFF; CDR3nt: TGTGCCAGCAGCTTAGCCCAGGCGCTTAATGAAAAACTGTTTTTT; j_gene: TRBJ1-4; abundance: .; d_gene: .; v_gene: TRBV7-9
CDR3aa: CASSETVGQGDYGYTF; CDR3nt: TGTGCCAGCAGTGAAACGGTGGGACAGGGGGACTATGGCTACACCTTC; j_gene: TRBJ1-2; abundance: .; d_gene: TRBD1; v_gene: TRBV2
CDR3aa: CASSMSFVPTPNYGYTF; CDR3nt: TGTGCCAGTAGTATGTCCTTCGTCCCCACTCCTAACTATGGCTACACCTTC; j_gene: TRBJ1-2; abundance: .; d_gene: .; v_gene: TRBV19
CDR3aa: CASSDWTVSYEQYF; CDR3nt: TGTGCCAGCAGTGATTGGACAGTCTCCTACGAGCAGTACTTC; j_gene: TRBJ2-7; abundance: once; d_gene: .; v_gene: TRBV2
CDR3aa: CASSESISAGGTTDTQYF; CDR3nt: TGCGCCAGCAGTGAGTCGATTTCCGCGGGAGGAACCACAGATACGCAGTATTTT; j_gene: TRBJ2-3; abundance: .; d_gene: TRBD2; v_gene: TRBV10-2
CDR3aa: CASSEALALAGNQETQYF; CDR3nt: TGTGCCAGCAGTGAAGCCTTAGCACTAGCGGGGAACCAAGAGACCCAGTACTTC; j_gene: TRBJ2-5; abundance: .; d_gene: TRBD2; v_gene: TRBV6-1
CDR3aa: CASSQTGQNNEQFF; CDR3nt: TGCGCCAGCAGCCAAACTGGACAGAACAATGAGCAGTTCTTC; j_gene: TRBJ2-1; abundance: .; d_gene: .; v_gene: TRBV5-1
CDR3aa: CASSQVGLAGGVDTQYF; CDR3nt: TGCGCCAGCAGCCAAGTGGGACTAGCGGGGGGAGTAGATACGCAGTATTTT; j_gene: TRBJ2-3; abundance: .; d_gene: TRBD2; v_gene: TRBV4-1
CDR3aa: CATEGTSGSYEQYF; CDR3nt: TGTGCCACTGAAGGGACTAGCGGGTCCTACGAGCAGTACTTC; j_gene: TRBJ2-7; abundance: few; d_gene: TRBD2; v_gene: TRBV28
CDR3aa: CASSVAVLWGGSLAGELFF; CDR3nt: TGTGCCAGCAGCGTAGCTGTATTATGGGGCGGTAGTCTTGCCGGGGAGCTGTTTTTT; j_gene: TRBJ2-2; abundance: .; d_gene: .; v_gene: TRBV9
CDR3aa: CASSLESPYEQYF; CDR3nt: TGCGCCAGCAGCTTGGAGAGCCCCTACGAGCAGTACTTC; j_gene: TRBJ2-7; abundance: .; d_gene: .; v_gene: TRBV5-1
CDR3aa: CASSASGGNSPLHF; CDR3nt: TGTGCCAGCTCCGCATCGGGAGGTAATTCACCCCTCCACTTT; j_gene: TRBJ1-6; abundance: .; d_gene: .; v_gene: TRBV18
CDR3aa: CASSRQYNEQFF; CDR3nt: TGTGCCAGTAGTCGACAGTACAATGAGCAGTTCTTC; j_gene: TRBJ2-1; abundance: .; d_gene: .; v_gene: TRBV19
CDR3aa: CASRMTATNEKLFF; CDR3nt: TGTGCCAGCAGAATGACAGCAACTAATGAAAAACTGTTTTTT; j_gene: TRBJ1-4; abundance: .; d_gene: .; v_gene: TRBV27
CDR3aa: CASSQAGNQPQHF; CDR3nt: TGTGCCAGCAGCCAAGCTGGCAATCAGCCCCAGCATTTT; j_gene: TRBJ1-5; abundance: .; d_gene: .; v_gene: TRBV14
CDR3aa: CSVRTGRNGNTIYF; CDR3nt: TGCAGCGTCAGGACAGGGAGGAACGGAAACACCATATATTTT; j_gene: TRBJ1-3; abundance: .; d_gene: TRBD1; v_gene: TRBV29-1
CDR3aa: CASSQGMRLEPQTDTQYF; CDR3nt: TGTGCCAGCAGCCAAGGTATGCGACTAGAACCTCAAACAGATACGCAGTATTTT; j_gene: TRBJ2-3; abundance: .; d_gene: .; v_gene: TRBV4-2
CDR3aa: CAIRVREASVLGTGELFF; CDR3nt: TGTGCCATCAGAGTGAGGGAGGCCAGCGTTTTGGGCACCGGGGAGCTGTTTTTT; j_gene: TRBJ2-2; abundance: few; d_gene: .; v_gene: TRBV10-3
CDR3aa: CASSQDRGTWEQYF; CDR3nt: TGCGCCAGCAGCCAGGACAGGGGGACGTGGGAGCAGTACTTC; j_gene: TRBJ2-7; abundance: once; d_gene: TRBD1; v_gene: TRBV5-1
CDR3aa: CASSPGFRLTDTQYF; CDR3nt: TGTGCCAGCAGCCCCGGTTTTAGACTTACAGATACGCAGTATTTT; j_gene: TRBJ2-3; abundance: few; d_gene: .; v_gene: TRBV7-3
CDR3aa: CAIREDSDDTGELFF; CDR3nt: TGTGCCATCAGGGAGGACAGTGATGACACCGGGGAGCTGTTTTTT; j_gene: TRBJ2-2; abundance: .; d_gene: .; v_gene: TRBV10-3
CDR3aa: CASSQSSQGLDTIYF; CDR3nt: TGTGCCAGCAGCCAATCATCACAGGGGTTAGACACCATATATTTT; j_gene: TRBJ1-3; abundance: .; d_gene: TRBD1; v_gene: TRBV4-2
CDR3aa: CASSDRGRFGYTF; CDR3nt: TGTGCCAGCAGCGACAGGGGGCGCTTTGGCTACACCTTC; j_gene: TRBJ1-2; abundance: .; d_gene: TRBD1; v_gene: TRBV2